Each of the 20 T cell receptor beta chains below was sequenced from the same sample in a study of blood T cell repertoires in COVID-19. Sequencing used immunoSEQ multiplex PCR; TCRdb keeps in-frame clones, though not all of them. This table holds some 200,000 clones, roughly 82% found once. Sequencing was done on a sample of peripheral blood. Receptor source: a man aged 50-60 years with active or convalescent COVID-19.

The J gene is TRBJ1-4, the V gene TRBV5-1; 10 nucleotides line up with TRBD1. Germline trimming cut 1 base from V and 7 bases from J; bases unmatched to any gene: 7. Germline V gene data show CDR1 as SGHRS and CDR2 as YFSETQ. The CDR3 contains 16 residues. The DNA for the CDR3 is TGCGCCAGCAGCTTGAATCCCGGGACAGGGGTTGAAAAACTGTTTTTT. Translated: CASSLNPGTGVEKLFF. The variable domain in full, completed from reference TRBV5-1 and TRBJ1-4, reads KAGVTQTPRYLIKTRGQQVTLSCSPISGHRSVSWYQQTPGQGLQFLFEYFSETQRNKGNFPGRFSGRQFSNSRSEMNVSTLELGDSALYLCASSLNPGTGVEKLFFGSGTQLSVL.

The chain couples TRBV6-7 to TRBJ2-3; 7 bases are shared with TRBD1. TRBV6-7 falls under the ORF class, with uncertain function. V was pared by 4 bases and J by 6 bases, with 13 bases of the junction left unmatched. The CDR3 consists of 16 residues. CDR3 sequence reads: CASSSTGFFRGDTQYF. The CDR3 DNA reads TGTGCCAGCAGTTCCACAGGGTTTTTCAGGGGGGATACGCAGTATTTT.

This clone was seen once. This chain uses TRBV7-9 with TRBJ2-2; D might be TRBD2 (6 bases). This CDR3 comprises 18 residues. V lost 3 bases and J lost 1, with 18 bases in between. The germline V gene has CDR1 SEHNR and CDR2 FQNEAQ (reference sequence). For the CDR3, the DNA is TGTGCCAGCAGCTTTCGGGCCGGGACTGGATTGAACACCGGGGAGCTGTTTTTT. Amino acids: CASSFRAGTGLNTGELFF. The variable domain in full, with the rest retrieved from reference TRBV7-9 and TRBJ2-2, is DTGVSQNPRHKITKRGQNVTFRCDPISEHNRLYWYRQTLGQGPEFLTYFQNEAQLEKSRLLSDRFSAERPKGSFSTLEIQRTEQGDSAMYLCASSFRAGTGLNTGELFFGEGSRLTVL.

This chain connects TRBV21-1 to TRBJ1-2; TRBD1 was called by the table and not checked on the DNA. TRBV21-1 has pseudogene status. The CDR3 covers 12 residues. This CDR3 reads CASSLSNYGYTF. CDR3 bases: TGTGCCAGCAGCCTCAGTAACTATGGCTACACCTTC.

The CDR3 loop reads CAISDPGEMDTQYF. The CDR3 nucleotides read TGTGCCATCAGTGATCCGGGTGAGATGGATACGCAGTATTTT. The rearrangement uses TRBV10-3 and TRBJ2-3; no clear D. CDR1 ENHRY and CDR2 SYGVKD come from the germline V gene. The CDR3 covers 14 residues. The V gene lost 3 bases and the J gene lost 6 bases, with 13 bases spanning the gap.

In its sample, this clone was seen once. This chain connects TRBV5-6 to TRBJ1-4; D is unresolved. V lost 4 bases, J lost 0 bases, and 7 bases lay in between. Germline lookup yields CDR1 SGHDT and CDR2 YYEEEE. The CDR3 loop spans 14 amino acids. The CDR3 region is CASSLRATNEKLFF. The CDR3 bases are TGTGCCAGCAGCCTCCGCGCAACTAATGAAAAACTGTTTTTT.

This chain joins TRBV15 and TRBJ2-3; TRBD2 matches 7 bases. The CDR3 is 15 amino acids. Germline assignment: CDR1 LNHNV and CDR2 YYDKDF (reference sequence). V dropped 1 base and J dropped 2; count of bases not matched to a gene: 3. CDR3 loop: CATSRVGGITDTQYF. DNA for the CDR3: TGTGCCACCAGCAGAGTGGGAGGGATCACAGATACGCAGTATTTT.

The chain couples TRBV5-8 to TRBJ1-4, with 8 bases aligning to TRBD1. CDR3 size: 15 residues. Looked up from germline, CDR1 is SGHTS and CDR2 is YDEGEE. V shed 1 base and J 6 bases; nucleotides not matched to a gene: 5. The CDR3 sequence is CASSLLGQGDEKLFF. CDR3 nucleotide sequence: TGTGCCAGCAGCTTGTTAGGACAGGGCGATGAAAAACTGTTTTTT.

The chain has TRBV5-1 and TRBJ2-6; 7 nucleotides agree with TRBD1. Germline-derived CDR1 and CDR2 are SGHRS and YFSETQ. This CDR3 region has 16 residues. V shed 0 bases and J 4 bases; nucleotides not matched to a gene: 4. CDR3: CASSLEGAHGANVLTF. The DNA for the CDR3 is TGCGCCAGCAGCTTGGAGGGGGCGCACGGGGCCAACGTCCTGACTTTC.

The chain couples TRBV18 to TRBJ1-1, with TRBD1 as a possible D gene (5 bases). V was shortened by 8 bases and J by 1 base, with 8 bases between the two germline ends. This CDR3 has 12 residues. The germline gives CDR1 KGHSH, CDR2 LQKENI. CDR3 protein: CASRGRNTEAFF. CDR3 coding DNA: TGTGCCAGCCGGGGGAGGAACACTGAAGCTTTCTTT.

The rearrangement uses TRBV18 and TRBJ2-7; TRBD2 agrees at 9 bases. The germline V gene encodes CDR1 KGHSH and CDR2 LQKENI. With 3 bases clipped from V and 2 bases from J, the junction kept 5 bases outside the gene matches. CDR3 size: 15 residues. The CDR3 loop is CASSPSGGRTYEQYV. DNA for the CDR3: TGTGCCAGCTCACCCAGCGGGGGGAGAACCTACGAGCAGTACGTC.

V gene TRBV19 combines with J gene TRBJ1-6, with TRBD1 matching over 8 bases. With V trimmed by 9 bases and J by 10 bases, 11 bases remained unmatched. Germline values: CDR1 LNHDA, CDR2 SQIVND (reference sequence). This CDR3 has 14 amino acids. The CDR3 loop reads CASETGQGGSPLHF. CDR3 DNA sequence: TGTGCCAGCGAGACTGGACAGGGAGGCTCACCCCTCCACTTT.

This clone was recorded once. V is TRBV4-3 and J is TRBJ2-3, with 9 nucleotides matching TRBD2. The CDR3 extends over 17 amino acids. V was clipped by 0 bases and J by 7 bases; unmatched bases: 11. From germline, CDR1 is LGHNA and CDR2 YSLEER. CDR3 bases: TGCGCCAGCAGCCAAGATCGAGGGGGCGGGAGGGATTATACGCAGTATTTT. Translating it yields CASSQDRGGGRDYTQYF.

A few counts support this clone. The J gene is TRBJ2-1, the V gene TRBV5-1; 10 positions match TRBD2. This CDR3 region has 16 residues. The V segment lost 2 bases and the J segment 5 bases; nucleotides outside the gene matches: 7. CDR1 is SGHRS, CDR2 YFSETQ, per germline. This CDR3 reads CASSFPGTSAHNEQFF. The DNA for the CDR3 is TGCGCCAGCAGCTTTCCCGGGACTAGCGCCCACAATGAGCAGTTCTTC.

This chain joins TRBV6-2 or TRBV6-3 and TRBJ2-5; TRBD1 is a possible D gene (6 bases). The CDR3 runs 16 residues. V was trimmed by 6 bases and J by 2 bases, leaving 19 bases between them. Per germline, CDR1 MNHEY and CDR2 SVGEGT. The CDR3 sequence is CASSPSWGRVQETQYF. In DNA, the CDR3 is TGTGCCAGCAGCCCGAGTTGGGGGCGCGTACAAGAGACCCAGTACTTC.

V and J are TRBV3-1 (or the pseudogene TRBV3-2) and TRBJ1-6, with D uncertain. The V gene lost 0 bases and the J gene lost 9 bases, with 30 bases spanning the gap. From germline, CDR1 is LGHDT and CDR2 YNNKEL (reference sequence). This CDR3 has 21 amino acids. The CDR3 DNA sequence: TGTGCCAGCAGCCAAGAGTTAGGGATCCACCCCCGGAGGATGGTTGTTTCACCCCTCCACTTT. As protein: CASSQELGIHPRRMVVSPLHF.

V is TRBV4-1 and J is TRBJ1-3; D is unclear. This CDR3 has 14 amino acids. Deletions cut 4 bases from V and 3 bases from J, with 10 bases between. In germline, CDR1 is MGHRA, CDR2 YSYEKL. CDR3 protein: CASSPREGGNTIYF. The CDR3, as DNA: TGCGCCAGCAGCCCCCGGGAGGGTGGAAACACCATATATTTT.

This chain connects TRBV19 to TRBJ1-1; TRBD1 agrees at 8 bases. The CDR3 length is 16 residues. Germline-derived CDR1 and CDR2 are LNHDA and SQIVND (reference sequence). Losses at the gene ends were 8 bases for V and 1 base for J; bases not matched to a gene: 12. The CDR3 DNA follows: TGTGCCAGTCACAAAAGACAGGGGATTGGGAACACTGAAGCTTTCTTT. Protein sequence: CASHKRQGIGNTEAFF. The whole variable domain, filled in from reference TRBV19 and TRBJ1-1, reads DGGITQSPKYLFRKEGQNVTLSCEQNLNHDAMYWYRQDPGQGLRLIYYSQIVNDFQKGDIAEGYSVSREKKESFPLTVTSAQKNPTAFYLCASHKRQGIGNTEAFFGQGTRLTVV.

A single count supports this clone. The chain has TRBV5-1 and TRBJ2-1, with TRBD2 identical over 7 bases. This CDR3 spans 17 amino acids. Germline lookup yields CDR1 SGHRS and CDR2 YFSETQ. Trimming removed 4 bases from V and 0 bases from J; junction bases left unmatched: 10. The CDR3 nucleotides are TGCGCCAGCAGCCAGCCCCTAGCGGTTAGCTCCTACAATGAGCAGTTCTTC. Amino acids: CASSQPLAVSSYNEQFF.

The V call is TRBV6-6, the J call TRBJ2-7; D may be TRBD1 (6 bases). Trimming removed 10 bases from V and 2 bases from J, with 18 bases in between. The CDR3 sequence is 14 residues long. Looked up from germline, CDR1 is MNHNY and CDR2 is SVGAGI (reference sequence). The CDR3 coding sequence is TGTGCCACCGCGCAGGGGCCCCCGACCTACGAGCAGTACTTC. Protein: CATAQGPPTYEQYF.